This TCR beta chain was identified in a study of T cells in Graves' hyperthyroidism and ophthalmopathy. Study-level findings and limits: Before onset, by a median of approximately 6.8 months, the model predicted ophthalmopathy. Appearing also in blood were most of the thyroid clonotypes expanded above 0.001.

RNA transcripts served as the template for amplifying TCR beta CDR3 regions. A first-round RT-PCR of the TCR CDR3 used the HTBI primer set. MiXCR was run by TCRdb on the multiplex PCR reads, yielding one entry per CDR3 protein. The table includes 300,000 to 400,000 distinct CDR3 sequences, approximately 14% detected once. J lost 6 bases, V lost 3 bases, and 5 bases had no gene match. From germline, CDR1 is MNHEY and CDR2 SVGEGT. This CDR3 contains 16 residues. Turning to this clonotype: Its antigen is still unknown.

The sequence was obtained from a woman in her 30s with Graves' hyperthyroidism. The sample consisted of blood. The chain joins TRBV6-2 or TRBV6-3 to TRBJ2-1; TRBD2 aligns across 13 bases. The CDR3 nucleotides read TGTGCCAGCAGTTATCCGACTAGCGGGAGGAGCAATGAGCAGTTCTTC. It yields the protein CASSYPTSGRSNEQFF.